This record covers a single T cell receptor (beta chain). Its antigen is not yet known. No base-level quality is on record; no much larger clone is a single base apart. This sample is drawn from a study of blood T cell repertoires in COVID-19 (TCRdb year 2020). Study-level background: Samples from collaborators originated in the United States, Italy and Spain and spanned both the acute and convalescent phases of COVID-19. The material from the prospective study consisted of cDNA or gDNA derived from T cells, B-cell-depleted T cells, or PBMCs. The dataset comprised deeply sampled blood TCRbeta repertoires from subjects exposed to, actively infected with, or recovered from COVID-19. The repertoires were made available in a free public database intended to serve as a resource for research on the immune response to SARS-CoV-2. The samples were drawn from the first 160 participants of the ongoing ImmuneRACE study and from roughly 1,300 subjects provided by 6 global collaborators. Sample metadata almost always included a de-identified subject ID, COVID-19 status, age in years and sex. Where HLA class I and class II types were available, the types were taken from metadata supplied by the sample provider, not from assay-based typing.

Clipping removes 1 base from V and 9 bases from J, with 6 as the unmatched junction base count. CDR1 and CDR2 are read off the germline V gene (reference sequence) as LNHNV and YYDKDF. Measured from the cysteine to the phenylalanine, the CDR3 is 15 residues long. Only the CDR3 part of the read is kept: 45 bases, read in frame from the first base. TCRbeta CDR3 regions were amplified from genomic DNA using the immunoSEQ Assay, a bias-controlled multiplex PCR. The original methods were these. Nucleated cell counts per sample were estimated from amplification of reference gene primers within the assay. To quantify the absolute abundance of each unique TCRbeta CDR3 rearrangement, sequence reads were collapsed and filtered. For each sample, productive Simpson clonality was calculated by taking the square root of Simpson's diversity index across productive rearrangements. This is the immuneACCESS table as TCRdb keeps it, with only in-frame sequences that have V and J called. A part of the clones is gone; compared with another copy, unresolved V genes explain less than half, and the rest is unexplained. That table gives V, J and clone size, and the DNA gave D and trimming. For this sample the table gives more than 100,000 clones, of which 75% to 85% were detected only once. Approximately 4.2% of the sample is taken by the ten largest.

The collaborating institutions used their own protocols to collect whole blood in K2EDTA tubes. For TCRbeta analysis, collaborator samples were shipped as frozen whole blood, as isolated PBMCs, or as DNA extracted from either sample type. What the authors observed across the whole study: Clinical and demographic metadata were provided uncurated, with the amount varying by source and participant.

The receptor chain draws on TRBV15 and TRBJ2-1, with 10 bases aligning to TRBD1. The sequenced sample was peripheral blood. This sequence originates from a woman aged 80 or over with acute or convalescent COVID-19. The nucleotide sequence is given as TGTGCCACCAGCAGAGCCGGGACAGGGGTGGCTGAGCAGTTCTTC. It translates as CATSRAGTGVAEQFF.